These 12 T cell receptor beta chains share one sample of origin, sequenced in a study of control samples from healthy donors and cancer patients. Data came from immunoSEQ multiplex PCR; TCRdb stores just in-frame clones and leaves some out. The data contain about 170,000 clones, 80% to 90% of them seen just once; the ten biggest clones take up around 11%. The sample comprised blood. The receptors stem from a man aged 25 to 40 in good health.

On this clone itself: This sample also contains other DNA sequences that code for the same CDR3. CDR3 in DNA: TGCGCCAGCAGCTCCGGGACAGGGGCAGATACGCAGTATTTT. This codes for CASSSGTGADTQYF. The V gene is TRBV5-1, the J gene TRBJ2-3; 10 bases are a match to TRBD1. Germline V gives CDR1 SGHRS, CDR2 YFSETQ. This CDR3 contains 14 residues. The V and J ends lost 3 bases and 4 bases, in that order; junction bases with no gene match: 2. Drawing the rest from reference TRBV5-1 and TRBJ2-3, the complete variable domain is KAGVTQTPRYLIKTRGQQVTLSCSPISGHRSVSWYQQTPGQGLQFLFEYFSETQRNKGNFPGRFSGRQFSNSRSEMNVSTLELGDSALYLCASSSGTGADTQYFGPGTRLTVL.

The rearrangement joins TRBV5-1 to TRBJ2-2; tentatively, D is TRBD1 (6 bases). Trimming pared 4 bases from V and 8 bases from J, leaving 9 bases between. Germline loops: CDR1 SGHRS, CDR2 YFSETQ. The CDR3 sequence is 12 residues long. The chain's CDR3 is CASSEGGGELFF. The CDR3 DNA sequence: TGCGCCAGCAGCGAAGGGGGAGGGGAGCTGTTTTTT. Full variable domain (remainder filled in from reference TRBV5-1 and TRBJ2-2): KAGVTQTPRYLIKTRGQQVTLSCSPISGHRSVSWYQQTPGQGLQFLFEYFSETQRNKGNFPGRFSGRQFSNSRSEMNVSTLELGDSALYLCASSEGGGELFFGEGSRLTVL.

This clone was counted only a few times. The gene calls are TRBV5-5 and TRBJ2-5; D is possibly TRBD1 (5 bases). The CDR3 has 13 residues. CDR1 is SGHKS, CDR2 YYEKEE, per germline (reference sequence). The V and J ends lost 3 bases and 6 bases respectively, with 12 bases between them. This CDR3 reads CASSSRVGKTQYF. In DNA form, the CDR3 reads TGTGCCAGCAGCTCCAGGGTTGGGAAGACCCAGTACTTC.

The gene calls are TRBV7-6 and TRBJ2-2; tentative D call: TRBD1 (5 bases). V was trimmed by 4 bases and J by 4 bases, leaving 19 bases between them. CDR3 length: 17 residues. Germline V gene data show CDR1 as SGHVS and CDR2 as FNYEAQ. CDR3 amino acids: CASSSVRGLVGTGELFF. The CDR3, as DNA: TGTGCCAGCAGCTCAGTTAGGGGCCTAGTTGGCACCGGGGAGCTGTTTTTT.

The V and J genes are TRBV3-1 (or the pseudogene TRBV3-2) and TRBJ2-3; weak D call: TRBD1 (6 bases). This CDR3 comprises 14 residues. V lost 5 bases and J 2 bases, leaving 11 bases between the germline ends. The germline V gene has CDR1 LGHDT and CDR2 YNNKEL (reference sequence). DNA for the CDR3: TGTGCCAGCAGCACGGACAGTTACACAGATACGCAGTATTTT. It is translated as CASSTDSYTDTQYF.

This rearrangement joins TRBV27 to TRBJ1-6, with unresolved D. Germline V CDR1 and CDR2: MNHEY, SMNVEV (reference sequence). This CDR3 is built from 14 residues. V lost 3 bases and J lost 5, with 8 bases in between. The CDR3: CASSFDDNNSPLHF. The CDR3 DNA is TGTGCCAGCAGTTTCGATGATAATAATTCACCCCTCCACTTT.

J is TRBJ1-2 and V is TRBV29-1; 9 bases line up with TRBD1. Per germline, CDR1 SQVTM and CDR2 ANQGSEA. Germline trimming cut 1 base from V and 14 bases from J; bases unmatched to any gene: 8. The CDR3 runs 12 residues. In DNA form, the CDR3 reads TGCAGCGTTGAAGGCGGGACAGGGACGCTAACCTTC. Protein: CSVEGGTGTLTF.

V usage is TRBV11-2 and J usage is TRBJ1-5, with D hard to call. V was trimmed by 4 bases and J by 3 bases, leaving 13 bases between them. The CDR3 is 15 amino acids. CDR1 is SGHAT, CDR2 FQNNGV, per germline. CDR3 nucleotide sequence: TGTGCCAGCAGCTCGAGCCCAGACTTCAATCAGCCCCAGCATTTT. It translates to CASSSSPDFNQPQHF. Variable domain in full (rest from reference TRBV11-2 and TRBJ1-5): EAGVAQSPRYKIIEKRQSVAFWCNPISGHATLYWYQQILGQGPKLLIQFQNNGVVDDSQLPKDRFSAERLKGVDSTLKIQPAKLEDSAVYLCASSSSPDFNQPQHFGDGTRLSIL.

The CDR3 loop reads CASSLGPNRAAENTIYF. The CDR3 nucleotides are TGTGCCAGCAGCTTGGGGCCTAACAGGGCAGCGGAAAACACCATATATTTT. The chain employs TRBV5-5 and TRBJ1-3, with D possibly matching TRBD1 (6 bases). Germline V lookup: CDR1 SGHKS, CDR2 YYEKEE (reference sequence). This CDR3 is built from 17 residues. V was cut by 0 bases and J by 6 bases, with 19 bases left in between. Supplemented by reference TRBV5-5 and TRBJ1-3, the full variable domain reads DAGVTQSPTHLIKTRGQQVTLRCSPISGHKSVSWYQQVLGQGPQFIFQYYEKEERGRGNFPDRFSARQFPNYSSELNVNALLLGDSALYLCASSLGPNRAAENTIYFGEGSWLTVV.

The rearrangement uses TRBV3-1 (or the pseudogene TRBV3-2) and TRBJ1-1, with no clear D. The germline CDR1 and CDR2 sequences are LGHDT and YNNKEL (reference sequence). The CDR3 loop spans 15 amino acids. Trimming removed 0 bases at V and 2 bases at J, with 10 bases between. The CDR3 loop is CASSQETYYNTEAFF. The CDR3 region has the DNA TGTGCCAGCAGCCAAGAGACTTATTATAACACTGAAGCTTTCTTT.

The V gene is TRBV5-1, the J gene TRBJ1-4, with 8 positions matching TRBD1. The CDR3 extends over 14 amino acids. Germline CDR1 and CDR2: SGHRS and YFSETQ. Losses at the gene ends were 2 bases for V and 8 bases for J; bases not matched to a gene: 5. CDR3 sequence (DNA): TGCGCCAGCAGCTTCAGGGGGCTCGAGGAAAAACTGTTTTTT. Encoded protein: CASSFRGLEEKLFF. Filled out from reference TRBV5-1 and TRBJ1-4, the complete variable domain reads KAGVTQTPRYLIKTRGQQVTLSCSPISGHRSVSWYQQTPGQGLQFLFEYFSETQRNKGNFPGRFSGRQFSNSRSEMNVSTLELGDSALYLCASSFRGLEEKLFFGSGTQLSVL.

V usage is TRBV6-1 and J usage is TRBJ1-1; possibly TRBD1 for D (5 bases). Looked up from germline, CDR1 is MNHNS and CDR2 is SASEGT. There are 18 residues in the CDR3. The ends were cut back, 1 base at V and 1 base at J, with 19 bases in the middle. The CDR3, as DNA: TGTGCCAGCAGTGAAGAATCCGGGGCAGGGTGGAGGAACACTGAAGCTTTCTTT. This gives the protein CASSEESGAGWRNTEAFF.